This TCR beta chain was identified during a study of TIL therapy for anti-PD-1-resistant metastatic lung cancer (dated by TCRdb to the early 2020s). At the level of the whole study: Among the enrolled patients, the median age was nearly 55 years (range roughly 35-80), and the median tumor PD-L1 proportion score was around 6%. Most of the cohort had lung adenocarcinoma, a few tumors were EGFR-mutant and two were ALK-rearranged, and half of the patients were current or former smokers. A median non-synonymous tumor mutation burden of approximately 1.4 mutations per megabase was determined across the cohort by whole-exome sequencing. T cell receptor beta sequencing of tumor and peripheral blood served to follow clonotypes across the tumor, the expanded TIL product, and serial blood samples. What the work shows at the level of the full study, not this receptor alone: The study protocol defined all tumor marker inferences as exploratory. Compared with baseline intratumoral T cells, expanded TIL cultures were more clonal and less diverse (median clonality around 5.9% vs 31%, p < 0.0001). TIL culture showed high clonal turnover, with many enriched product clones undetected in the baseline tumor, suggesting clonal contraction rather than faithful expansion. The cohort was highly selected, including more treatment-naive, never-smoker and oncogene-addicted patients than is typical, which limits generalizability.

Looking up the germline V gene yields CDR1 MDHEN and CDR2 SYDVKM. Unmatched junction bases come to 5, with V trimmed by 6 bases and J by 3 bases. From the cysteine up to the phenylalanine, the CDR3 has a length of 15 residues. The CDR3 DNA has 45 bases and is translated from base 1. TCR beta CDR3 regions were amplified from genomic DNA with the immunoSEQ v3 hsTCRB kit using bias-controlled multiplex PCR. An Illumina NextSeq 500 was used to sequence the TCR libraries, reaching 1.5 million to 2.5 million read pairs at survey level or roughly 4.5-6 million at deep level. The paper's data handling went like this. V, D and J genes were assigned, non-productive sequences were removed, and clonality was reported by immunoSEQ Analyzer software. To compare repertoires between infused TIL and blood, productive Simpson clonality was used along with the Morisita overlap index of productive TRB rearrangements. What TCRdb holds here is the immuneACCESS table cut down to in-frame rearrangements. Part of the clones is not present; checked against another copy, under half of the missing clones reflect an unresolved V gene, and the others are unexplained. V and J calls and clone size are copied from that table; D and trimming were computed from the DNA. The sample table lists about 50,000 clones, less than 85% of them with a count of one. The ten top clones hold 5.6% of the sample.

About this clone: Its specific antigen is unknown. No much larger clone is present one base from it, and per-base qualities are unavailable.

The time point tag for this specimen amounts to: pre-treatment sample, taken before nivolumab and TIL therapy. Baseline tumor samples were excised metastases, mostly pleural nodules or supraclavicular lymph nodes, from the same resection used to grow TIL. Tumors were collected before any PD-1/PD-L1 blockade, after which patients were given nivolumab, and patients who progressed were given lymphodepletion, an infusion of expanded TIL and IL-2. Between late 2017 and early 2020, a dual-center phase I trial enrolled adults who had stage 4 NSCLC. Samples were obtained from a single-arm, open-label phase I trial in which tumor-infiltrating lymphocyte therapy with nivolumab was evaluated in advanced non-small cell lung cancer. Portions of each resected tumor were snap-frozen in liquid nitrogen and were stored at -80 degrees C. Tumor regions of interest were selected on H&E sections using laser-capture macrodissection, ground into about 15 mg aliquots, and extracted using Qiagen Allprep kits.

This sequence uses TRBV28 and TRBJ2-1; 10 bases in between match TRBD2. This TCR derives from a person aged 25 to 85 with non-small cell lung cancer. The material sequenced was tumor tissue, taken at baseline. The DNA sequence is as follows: TGTGCCAGCAGCCAGCGGGAGGGGTACTACAATGAGCAGTTCTTC. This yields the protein CASSQREGYYNEQFF. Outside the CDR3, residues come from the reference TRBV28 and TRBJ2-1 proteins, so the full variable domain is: DVKVTQSSRYLVKRTGEKVFLECVQDMDHENMFWYRQDPGLGLRLIYFSYDVKMKEKGDIPEGYSVSREKKERFSLILESASTNQTSMYLCASSQREGYYNEQFFGPGTRLTVL.